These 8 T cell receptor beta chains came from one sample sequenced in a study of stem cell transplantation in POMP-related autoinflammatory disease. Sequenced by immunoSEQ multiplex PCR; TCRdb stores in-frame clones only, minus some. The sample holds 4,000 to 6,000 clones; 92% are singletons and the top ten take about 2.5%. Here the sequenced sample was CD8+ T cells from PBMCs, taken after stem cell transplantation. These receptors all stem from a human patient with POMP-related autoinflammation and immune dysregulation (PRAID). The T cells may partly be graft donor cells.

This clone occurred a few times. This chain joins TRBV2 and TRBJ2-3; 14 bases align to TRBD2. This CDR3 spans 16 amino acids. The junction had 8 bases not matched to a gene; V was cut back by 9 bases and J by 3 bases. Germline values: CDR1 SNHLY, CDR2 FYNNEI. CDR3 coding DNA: TGTGCCAGTGTGGATAGACTAGCGGGAGGGACAGATACGCAGTATTTT. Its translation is CASVDRLAGGTDTQYF.

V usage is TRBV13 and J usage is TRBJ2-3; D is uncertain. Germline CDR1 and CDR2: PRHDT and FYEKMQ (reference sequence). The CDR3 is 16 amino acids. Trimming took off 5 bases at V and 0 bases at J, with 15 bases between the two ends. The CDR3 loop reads CASSRRFASSTDTQYF. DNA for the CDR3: TGTGCCAGCAGCCGCCGGTTCGCATCAAGCACAGATACGCAGTATTTT.

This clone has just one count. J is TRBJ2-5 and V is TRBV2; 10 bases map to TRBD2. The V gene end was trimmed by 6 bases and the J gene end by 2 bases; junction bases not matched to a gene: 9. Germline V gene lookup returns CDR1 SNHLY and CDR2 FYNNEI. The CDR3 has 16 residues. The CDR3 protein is CASRRVLAGAQETQYF. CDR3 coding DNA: TGTGCCAGCAGGAGGGTCCTAGCGGGAGCGCAAGAGACCCAGTACTTC.

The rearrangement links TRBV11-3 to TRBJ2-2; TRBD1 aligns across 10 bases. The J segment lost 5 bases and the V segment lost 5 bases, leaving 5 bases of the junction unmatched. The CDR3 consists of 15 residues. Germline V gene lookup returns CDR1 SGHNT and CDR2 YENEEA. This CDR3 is CASSPDRGLTGELFF. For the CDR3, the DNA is TGTGCCAGCAGCCCCGACAGGGGGCTGACCGGGGAGCTGTTTTTT.

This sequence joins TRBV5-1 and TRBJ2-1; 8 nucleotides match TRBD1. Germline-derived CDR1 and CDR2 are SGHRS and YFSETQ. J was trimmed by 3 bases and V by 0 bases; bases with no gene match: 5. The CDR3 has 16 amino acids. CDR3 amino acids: CASSLVGTGDYNEQFF. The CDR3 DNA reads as TGCGCCAGCAGCTTGGTGGGGACAGGCGACTACAATGAGCAGTTCTTC.

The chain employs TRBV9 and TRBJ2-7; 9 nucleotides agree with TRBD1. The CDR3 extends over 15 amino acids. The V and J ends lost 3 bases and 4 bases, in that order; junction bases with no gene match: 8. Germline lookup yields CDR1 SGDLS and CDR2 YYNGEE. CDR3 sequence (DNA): TGTGCCAGCAGCGCCCTACCGGGACAGGGTTACGAGCAGTACTTC. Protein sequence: CASSALPGQGYEQYF.

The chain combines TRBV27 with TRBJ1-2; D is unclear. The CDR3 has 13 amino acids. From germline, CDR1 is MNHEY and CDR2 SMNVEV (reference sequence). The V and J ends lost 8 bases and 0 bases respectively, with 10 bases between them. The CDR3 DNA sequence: TGTGCCAGCGGACCAGAATCTAACTATGGCTACACCTTC. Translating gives CASGPESNYGYTF.

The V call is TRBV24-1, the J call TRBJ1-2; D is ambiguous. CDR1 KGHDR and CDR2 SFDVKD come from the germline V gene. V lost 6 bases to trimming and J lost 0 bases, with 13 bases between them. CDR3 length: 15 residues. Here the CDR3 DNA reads TGTGCCACCAGTCCCTCTTCCACGCCTAACTATGGCTACACCTTC. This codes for CATSPSSTPNYGYTF.